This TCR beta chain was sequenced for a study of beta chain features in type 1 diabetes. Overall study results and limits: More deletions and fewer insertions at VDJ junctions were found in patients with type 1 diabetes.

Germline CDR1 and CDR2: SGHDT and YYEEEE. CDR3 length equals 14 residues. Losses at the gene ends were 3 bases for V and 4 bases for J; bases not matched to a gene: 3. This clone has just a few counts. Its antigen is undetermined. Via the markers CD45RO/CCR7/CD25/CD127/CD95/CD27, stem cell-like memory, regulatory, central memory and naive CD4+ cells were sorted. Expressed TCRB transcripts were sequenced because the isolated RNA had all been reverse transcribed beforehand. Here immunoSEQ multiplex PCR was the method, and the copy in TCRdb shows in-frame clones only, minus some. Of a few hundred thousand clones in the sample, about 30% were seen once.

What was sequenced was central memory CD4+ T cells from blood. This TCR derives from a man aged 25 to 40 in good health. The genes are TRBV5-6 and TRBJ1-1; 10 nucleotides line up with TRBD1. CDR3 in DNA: TGTGCCAGCAGCTACCGGGACAGGGGCACTGAAGCTTTCTTT. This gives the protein CASSYRDRGTEAFF.